Reported below is one TCR beta chain. Antigen specificity is unknown. These data originate in a study of cytomegalovirus exposure and HLA in healthy donors. Findings and caveats of the study: There was a cluster of highly shared sequence variants that was likely a sequencing artifact. As immune exposure information, only CMV serostatus was available. Per a later analysis, roughly 17,000 TCR beta sequences showed association with HLA alleles at 0.05 false discovery rate. Some V segments, TRBV6-2 and TRBV6-3 among them, were indistinguishable and were therefore excluded.

This CDR3 is built from 12 residues. Germline V gives CDR1 LNHDA, CDR2 SQIVND (reference sequence). Trimming left V 1 base short and J 10 bases short, with 10 bases between. PCR primers comprised 60 Vbeta and 13 Jbeta primers. Method: immunoSEQ multiplex PCR; TCRdb's copy keeps in-frame clones and lacks some. The repertoire consists of some 170,000 clones, with around 83% occurring once and the leading ten covering roughly 4.3%. The chain is built from TRBV19 and TRBJ1-1; D might be TRBD1 (6 bases). What was sequenced was PBMCs. This TCR came from a man aged 50 or older in good health and CMV-seropositive. CDR3 in amino acids: CASSIAQGRAFF. The CDR3 DNA follows: TGTGCCAGTAGTATAGCACAGGGAAGAGCTTTCTTT.